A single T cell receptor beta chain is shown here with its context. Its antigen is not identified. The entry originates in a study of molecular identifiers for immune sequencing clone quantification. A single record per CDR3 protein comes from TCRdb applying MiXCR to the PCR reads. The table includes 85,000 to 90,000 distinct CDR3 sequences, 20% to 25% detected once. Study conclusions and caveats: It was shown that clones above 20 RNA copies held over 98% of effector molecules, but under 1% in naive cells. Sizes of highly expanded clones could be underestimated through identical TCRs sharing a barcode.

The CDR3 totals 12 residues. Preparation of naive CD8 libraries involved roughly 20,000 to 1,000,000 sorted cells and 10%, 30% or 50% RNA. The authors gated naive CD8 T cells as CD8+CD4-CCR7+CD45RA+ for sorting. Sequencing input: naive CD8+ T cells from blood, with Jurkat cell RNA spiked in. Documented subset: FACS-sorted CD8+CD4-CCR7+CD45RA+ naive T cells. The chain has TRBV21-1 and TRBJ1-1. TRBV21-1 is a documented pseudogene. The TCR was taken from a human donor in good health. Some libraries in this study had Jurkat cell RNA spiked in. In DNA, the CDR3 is TGTGCCACACCGGGTAGGGTCACTGAAGCTTCCTTT. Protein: CATPGRVTEASF.